This TCR beta chain was retrieved from a study of cytomegalovirus exposure and HLA in healthy donors. Study as a whole: When 350 to 500 donors were genotyped, about 86% of them were found to fall in the Caucasian-associated ancestry cluster. Findings and caveats of the study: Presence/absence analyses assumed roughly uniform sequencing depth across donors. In a later analysis, TCR association rates varied by HLA locus: DRB1 most, HLA-C fewest.

The CDR3 consists of 15 residues. The germline gives CDR1 SGHTA, CDR2 FQGNSA. V was clipped by 2 bases and J by 6 bases, with 15 bases between them. About this clone itself: Its target is not known.

In the PCR, 60 Vbeta and 13 Jbeta primers were used. In the original analysis: A later analysis tallied about 80 million unique TCR beta chains, around 11 million of them shared. Clones were sequenced by immunoSEQ multiplex PCR, and TCRdb holds only the in-frame ones, with some missing. D and trimming were read from the DNA, whereas the V and J calls and clone size are those reported in that table. The sample consists of fewer than 75,000 clones, about 81% of them appearing once. The chain is built from TRBV7-2 and TRBJ2-3, with a possible D match to TRBD1 (5 bases). Sequenced material: PBMCs. This TCR was recovered from an older man in good health and CMV-seronegative. DNA for the CDR3: TGTGCCAGCAGCTTACAGGGAAATTTCTATGATACGCAGTATTTT. It yields the protein CASSLQGNFYDTQYF.